One and the same sample provided the 5 T cell receptor beta chains below, sequenced in a study of beta chain features in type 1 diabetes. Sequencing targeted expressed TCRB transcripts, as all isolated RNA had been reverse transcribed. The data were produced by immunoSEQ multiplex PCR, yet TCRdb's version contains in-frame clones alone and is incomplete. The data contain approximately 200,000 clones, 7.5% to 10% of them seen just once; the ten biggest clones take up 0.03% to 0.04%. Input material: naive CD4+ T cells from blood. These TCRs come from a woman under 30 in good health.

This clone has only a few counts. This chain uses TRBV6-5 with TRBJ1-2; TRBD1 might be the D (5 bases). V lost 6 bases and J lost 6, with 14 bases in between. There are 13 residues in the CDR3. CDR1 and CDR2 (germline): MNHEY, SVGAGI. The CDR3 sequence is CASRPNRGDGYTF. As DNA, the CDR3 is TGTGCCAGCAGACCTAATCGGGGGGATGGCTACACCTTC.

This chain joins TRBV7-2 and TRBJ1-5; D is undetermined. From germline, CDR1 is SGHTA and CDR2 FQGNSA. The ends were cut back, 1 base at V and 3 bases at J, with 4 bases in the middle. This CDR3 spans 13 amino acids. The CDR3 loop is CASSLVVNQPQHF. The CDR3 DNA follows: TGTGCCAGCAGCTTAGTAGTCAATCAGCCCCAGCATTTT.

The table lists this clone with a few counts. The chain links TRBV11-3 to TRBJ2-1; 9 bases are a match to TRBD1. This CDR3 contains 15 residues. Germline V lookup: CDR1 SGHNT, CDR2 YENEEA. The J segment lost 8 bases and the V segment lost 0 bases, leaving 5 bases of the junction unmatched. CDR3: CASSLDLGDRDEQFF. The CDR3 region has the DNA TGTGCCAGCAGCTTAGATCTAGGGGACAGGGATGAGCAGTTCTTC.

The table lists this clone with a few counts. The chain uses TRBV2 and TRBJ1-1; 9 nucleotides align to TRBD1. Trimming removed 7 bases from V and 5 bases from J; junction bases left unmatched: 5. Germline assignment: CDR1 SNHLY and CDR2 FYNNEI. The length of the CDR3 is 13 residues. CDR3 residues: CASTGTGQTEAFF. The CDR3 DNA is TGTGCCAGCACCGGGACAGGGCAAACTGAAGCTTTCTTT.

V is TRBV29-1 and J is TRBJ2-3; D is perhaps TRBD1 (6 bases). V lost 8 bases to trimming and J lost 0 bases, with 15 bases between them. CDR3 length equals 14 residues. Germline V gene lookup returns CDR1 SQVTM and CDR2 ANQGSEA. The CDR3 reads CSFTPQGSTDTQYF. The CDR3 DNA follows: TGCAGCTTCACCCCCCAGGGGAGCACAGATACGCAGTATTTT.